What follows are 2 T cell receptor beta chains derived from one specimen sequenced in a study of CD4 T cells in relation to SARS-CoV-2 and coronaviruses. Their target antigens are unknown. This table comes from immunoSEQ multiplex PCR, and its TCRdb copy is limited to in-frame clones, with some not included. The sample carries 35,000 to 45,000 clones, about four fifths recorded once. Sequencing used naive CD4+ T cells from PBMCs, cultured in vitro. Specified subset: naive CD4+ T cells isolated by negative enrichment. The source is an adult with COVID-19.

V gene TRBV27 combines with J gene TRBJ2-1; 13 bases are shared with TRBD2. The V gene's germline CDR1 is MNHEY and CDR2 SMNVEV (reference sequence). CDR3 length: 15 amino acids. J was trimmed by 8 bases and V by 6 bases; bases with no gene match: 7. The DNA for the CDR3 is TGTGCCAGCAGGGAACTAGCGGGAGGGAGCCATGAGCAGTTCTTC. Translation: CASRELAGGSHEQFF.

This chain links TRBV7-2 with TRBJ2-7, with 9 bases that match TRBD1. The CDR3 totals 13 residues. Germline CDR1 SGHTA, CDR2 FQGNSA. V was clipped by 4 bases and J by 3 bases; unmatched bases: 1. CDR3 in amino acids: CASSYRGLYEQYF. CDR3 coding DNA: TGTGCCAGCAGCTACAGGGGGCTCTACGAGCAGTACTTC.